These 29 T cell receptor beta chains were all obtained from the same sample, sequenced in a study of STAT5B mutations in CD4+ large granular lymphocyte leukemia (dated by TCRdb to 2022 to 2024). Libraries were built with the immunoSEQ multiplex PCR assay. In TCRdb, the immuneACCESS table is reduced to in-frame sequences with V and J assigned. These tables do not hold every clone; where another copy was compared, an unresolved V gene accounts for under half, and the others remain unexplained. In all, the sample holds 30,000 to 40,000 clones, and over 65% of those were seen once. Together, the top ten hold roughly 7% of the sample. Sequencing used CD4+ T cells from blood buffy coats. The source is a human donor in good health.

The rearrangement uses TRBV29-1 and TRBJ1-5; D not resolved. CDR1 is SQVTM, CDR2 ANQGSEA, per germline. The CDR3 is made up of 11 amino acids. Trimming pared 2 bases from V and 8 bases from J, leaving 7 bases between. CDR3 coding DNA: TGCAGCGTTGAAAAAGGAGAGCCCCAGCATTTT. It codes for CSVEKGEPQHF.

The chain carries TRBV9 and TRBJ2-4; D may be TRBD1 (5 bases). CDR3 length: 14 residues. V was clipped by 0 bases and J by 2 bases, with 6 bases between them. Germline values: CDR1 SGDLS, CDR2 YYNGEE. The CDR3 protein is CASSVGGSKNIQYF. CDR3 nucleotide sequence: TGTGCCAGCAGCGTAGGGGGCTCCAAAAACATTCAGTACTTC.

This rearrangement joins TRBV7-2 to TRBJ2-5; the match to TRBD2 covers 14 bases. The germline gives CDR1 SGHTA, CDR2 FQGNSA. V dropped 1 base and J dropped 2; count of bases not matched to a gene: 3. The CDR3 sequence is 17 residues long. In nucleotides, the CDR3 is TGTGCCAGCAGCTTAGGGACTAGCGGGGGGACTCAAGAGACCCAGTACTTC. This gives the protein CASSLGTSGGTQETQYF.

This rearrangement joins TRBV7-9 to TRBJ2-2; D could derive from TRBD1 or TRBD2 (5 bases each). Germline CDR1 reads SEHNR; CDR2 reads FQNEAQ (reference sequence). This CDR3 is 16 amino acids long. V gave up 4 bases and J gave up 7 bases, with 19 bases separating them. The CDR3: CASSSGRADRHGELFF. CDR3 bases: TGTGCCAGCAGCTCGGGGCGGGCAGATCGGCACGGGGAGCTGTTTTTT.

There are a few counts of this clone. The genes are TRBV7-7 and TRBJ1-1; a possible D gene is TRBD1 (6 bases). There are 15 residues in the CDR3. CDR1 is SSHAT, CDR2 FNYEAQ, per germline (reference sequence). V dropped 7 bases and J dropped 6 bases, with 21 bases sitting between them. DNA for the CDR3: TGTGCCAGCACTAAGGGGGGGGAGACGCTGTCTGAAGCTTTCTTT. Translated: CASTKGGETLSEAFF.

The genes are TRBV10-1 and TRBJ2-1; tentatively, D is TRBD2 (5 bases). CDR3 length: 13 residues. V was trimmed by 2 bases and J by 10 bases, leaving 12 bases between them. Germline-derived CDR1 and CDR2 are WNHNN and SYGVQD (reference sequence). CDR3 in DNA: TGCGCCAGCAGTGAGCACCTAGCTACGGAGCAGTTCTTC. Its translation is CASSEHLATEQFF.

V is TRBV6-6 and J is TRBJ2-7; 7 positions match TRBD1. V shed 4 bases and J 2 bases; nucleotides not matched to a gene: 8. Germline V CDR1 and CDR2: MNHNY, SVGAGI (reference sequence). CDR3 size: 15 residues. For the CDR3, the DNA is TGTGCCAGCAGTTCGCCCAGACAGGGAGCCTACGAGCAGTACTTC. Its translation is CASSSPRQGAYEQYF.

This clone has only a few counts. The genes are TRBV5-1 and TRBJ1-4; 10 nucleotides line up with TRBD1. There are 15 residues in the CDR3. The V gene end was trimmed by 0 bases and the J gene end by 8 bases; junction bases not matched to a gene: 4. From germline, CDR1 is SGHRS and CDR2 YFSETQ. The CDR3 bases are TGCGCCAGCAGCTTGGCCGGGACAGGGGCCGAAAAACTGTTTTTT. It specifies CASSLAGTGAEKLFF.

The gene calls are TRBV7-9 and TRBJ1-1; TRBD1 might be the D (6 bases). The CDR3 is made up of 12 amino acids. Trimming shortened V by 4 bases and J by 7 bases, and 10 bases separated the two germline ends. Per the germline V gene, CDR1 is SEHNR and CDR2 is FQNEAQ (reference sequence). The CDR3 sequence is CASSSLGGEAFF. CDR3 nucleotide sequence: TGTGCCAGCAGCTCGCTAGGGGGTGAAGCTTTCTTT.

The gene calls are TRBV7-2 and TRBJ2-1; 7 bases agree with TRBD2. The CDR3 sequence is 15 residues long. The germline V gene has CDR1 SGHTA and CDR2 FQGNSA. Trimming cost V 3 bases and J 4 bases; bases outside gene matches: 6. This chain's CDR3 is CASSFREGRYNEQFF. In DNA form, the CDR3 reads TGTGCCAGCAGCTTTAGGGAGGGCCGGTACAATGAGCAGTTCTTC.

A few counts support this clone. The rearrangement links TRBV7-8 to TRBJ2-5, with D perhaps being TRBD1 or TRBD2 (5 bases each). Trimming took off 3 bases at V and 2 bases at J, with 13 bases between the two ends. Germline CDR1 reads SGHVS; CDR2 reads FQNEAQ. CDR3 length: 15 amino acids. The CDR3 DNA follows: TGTGCCAGCAGCTTTTCCGGGACCCAGCAAGAGACCCAGTACTTC. Translation: CASSFSGTQQETQYF.

The V and J genes are TRBV10-3 and TRBJ1-4; TRBD1 might be the D (6 bases). The V and J ends lost 6 bases and 7 bases respectively, with 9 bases between them. The length of the CDR3 is 12 residues. Germline CDR1 ENHRY, CDR2 SYGVKD. The CDR3 DNA is TGTGCCATCAGCCCGGACAGTGAAAAACTGTTTTTT. Translation gives CAISPDSEKLFF.

This clone was seen more than once but under ten times. This chain joins TRBV6-5 and TRBJ1-1, with no clear D. V was trimmed by 2 bases and J by 4 bases, leaving 11 bases between them. This CDR3 has 14 residues. Germline-derived CDR1 and CDR2 are MNHEY and SVGAGI. CDR3 in DNA: TGTGCCAGCAGTTACAGGTCCGGTAGCACTGAAGCTTTCTTT. It yields the protein CASSYRSGSTEAFF.

The CDR3 nucleotides read TGTGCCAGCAGCCGGGGTACTAGCGGGGCCACCGGGGAGCTGTTTTTT. Protein: CASSRGTSGATGELFF. The chain has TRBV7-9 and TRBJ2-2, with 10 bases identical to TRBD2. CDR1 is SEHNR, CDR2 FQNEAQ, per germline (reference sequence). CDR3 length equals 16 residues. V lost 5 bases to trimming and J lost 4 bases; unmatched junction nucleotides: 7.

This clone came up a few times. CDR3 in DNA: TGCAGCGTGCGGGTCGTCTATGGCTACACCTTC. This sequence encodes CSVRVVYGYTF. The chain combines TRBV29-1 with TRBJ1-2, with D uncertain. The CDR3 covers 11 residues. The V gene's germline CDR1 is SQVTM and CDR2 ANQGSEA. Trimming took off 6 bases at V and 4 bases at J, with 9 bases between the two ends.

As concerns this clone: An end of the junction does not agree with germline; a read error may underlie this. The V call is TRBV13, the J call TRBJ2-7, with D possibly matching TRBD2 (7 bases). Germline V gives CDR1 PRHDT, CDR2 FYEKMQ (reference sequence). This CDR3 is 14 amino acids long. The CDR3 coding sequence is TGTGCCAGCAGATTAGGGGGAGGGGTGTACGAGCAGTACTTC. Amino acids: CASRLGGGVYEQYF.

This clone was seen only once. This chain connects TRBV7-8 to TRBJ1-2; 8 bases map to TRBD1. The CDR3 totals 15 residues. Trimming took 4 bases from V and 7 from J; bases not matched to a gene: 11. Germline CDR1 reads SGHVS; CDR2 reads FQNEAQ. The DNA for the CDR3 is TGTGCCAGCAGCTACCAGGGGGCGCAAAGTCGTGGCTACACCTTC. It encodes CASSYQGAQSRGYTF.

CDR3 DNA: TGTGCCAGCTCTCGGGGACAGGAACCTAACTATGGCTACACCTTC. Amino acids: CASSRGQEPNYGYTF. The V call is TRBV18, the J call TRBJ1-2; 8 bases are shared with TRBD1. V was clipped by 6 bases and J by 0 bases; unmatched bases: 6. The CDR3 totals 15 residues. Germline lookup yields CDR1 KGHSH and CDR2 LQKENI.

The chain is built from TRBV29-1 and TRBJ2-7; 7 nucleotides align to TRBD1. Germline V lookup: CDR1 SQVTM, CDR2 ANQGSEA. The ends lost 2 bases at V and 5 bases at J; junction bases unmatched: 9. This CDR3 contains 14 residues. The CDR3 spells CSVERIQGIDEQYF. CDR3 DNA sequence: TGCAGCGTTGAAAGGATACAGGGGATCGACGAGCAGTACTTC.

The rearrangement joins TRBV25-1 to TRBJ1-1, with D perhaps matching TRBD1 (5 bases). V shed 2 bases and J shed 1 base, with 11 bases lying between them. The CDR3 extends over 15 amino acids. The germline CDR1 and CDR2 sequences are MGHDK and SYGVNS. Here the CDR3 DNA reads TGTGCCAGCAGTGAACCCTCCCAGGGGAACACTGAAGCTTTCTTT. As protein: CASSEPSQGNTEAFF.

The genes are TRBV11-2 and TRBJ1-2, with unresolved D. V lost 8 bases and J lost 1, with 11 bases in between. Germline assignment: CDR1 SGHAT and CDR2 FQNNGV. The length of the CDR3 is 13 residues. CDR3 loop: CASSAIGNYGYTF. The CDR3 DNA sequence: TGTGCCAGCTCGGCCATCGGTAACTATGGCTACACCTTC.

The chain uses TRBV5-5 and TRBJ2-5; D is perhaps TRBD1 or TRBD2 (6 bases each). The germline V and J ends were trimmed by 0 bases and 5 bases, with 11 bases remaining between them. Germline CDR1 SGHKS, CDR2 YYEKEE (reference sequence). This CDR3 region has 14 residues. CDR3 in amino acids: CASSLERGRETQYF. The CDR3 DNA follows: TGTGCCAGCAGCTTGGAACGGGGGCGCGAGACCCAGTACTTC.

This clone came up once. The chain links TRBV7-9 to TRBJ2-5, with 7 bases fitting TRBD1. Germline assignment: CDR1 SEHNR and CDR2 FQNEAQ (reference sequence). CDR3 length: 10 residues. The CDR3 loop is CSTGQETQYF. DNA for the CDR3: TGTTCGACAGGGCAAGAGACCCAGTACTTC.

This clone has more than one count but fewer than ten. The V and J genes are TRBV27 and TRBJ1-1; the D gene is possibly TRBD1 (6 bases). Germline-derived CDR1 and CDR2 are MNHEY and SMNVEV (reference sequence). Trimming pared 5 bases from V and 2 bases from J, leaving 9 bases between. The CDR3 is 13 amino acids. The CDR3 loop is CASSDGTNTEAFF. CDR3 sequence (DNA): TGTGCCAGCAGTGATGGGACAAACACTGAAGCTTTCTTT.

The chain carries TRBV7-9 and TRBJ1-1; D gene uncertain. Germline V gene lookup returns CDR1 SEHNR and CDR2 FQNEAQ (reference sequence). Trimming shortened V by 2 bases and J by 6 bases, and 10 bases separated the two germline ends. CDR3 length: 13 residues. CDR3 coding DNA: TGTGCCAGCAGCTTACTAGAGAGTTCTGAAGCTTTCTTT. This codes for CASSLLESSEAFF.

V gene TRBV19 combines with J gene TRBJ2-7; D is uncertain. The CDR3 is 13 residues long. The V end lost 3 bases, the J end lost 4 bases, and 10 bases lay between the germline ends. CDR1 and CDR2 (germline): LNHDA, SQIVND (reference sequence). The DNA for the CDR3 is TGTGCCAGTAGTATTAATCTCTGGTACGAGCAGTACTTC. This translates into CASSINLWYEQYF.

This clone has just a few counts. J is TRBJ1-1 and V is TRBV27; D is uncertain. The V and J ends lost 7 bases and 3 bases respectively, with 15 bases between them. The CDR3 spans 14 residues. Germline lookup yields CDR1 MNHEY and CDR2 SMNVEV (reference sequence). CDR3 protein: CASKRQRPDTEAFF. In nucleotides, the CDR3 is TGTGCCAGCAAGCGCCAGCGGCCGGACACTGAAGCTTTCTTT.

The rearrangement links TRBV18 to TRBJ2-3, with 9 bases aligning to TRBD1. This CDR3 is 16 amino acids long. The ends lost 5 bases at V and 3 bases at J; junction bases unmatched: 9. The germline V gene encodes CDR1 KGHSH and CDR2 LQKENI. CDR3 DNA sequence: TGTGCCAGCTCAACTGGGACAGGGAGAGGTACAGATACGCAGTATTTT. Protein sequence: CASSTGTGRGTDTQYF.

V is TRBV19 and J is TRBJ2-2; unclear D gene. CDR1 is LNHDA and CDR2 is SQIVND in the germline V gene (reference sequence). The CDR3 runs 15 residues. V was trimmed by 3 bases and J by 3 bases, leaving 11 bases between them. The CDR3 sequence: CASSMRRVDTGELFF. The CDR3 DNA sequence: TGTGCCAGTAGTATGAGAAGGGTTGACACCGGGGAGCTGTTTTTT.